Detailed here is one T cell receptor (beta chain). Participants in the exposed group had met a COVID-19 case in the 2 weeks before joining the study. The sample belongs to a study of blood T cell repertoires in COVID-19. Germline lookup yields CDR1 MNHNY and CDR2 SVGAGI (reference sequence). Trimming shortened V by 2 bases and J by 8 bases, and 15 bases separated the two germline ends. This CDR3 region has 14 residues. The data were produced by immunoSEQ multiplex PCR, yet TCRdb's version contains in-frame clones alone and is incomplete. This sample yields some 190,000 clones, of which more than 75% are seen a single time; about 15% belongs to the top ten.

The receptor's source is a man aged 60-69 years who had been exposed to COVID-19. Source material: PBMCs or T cells enriched from blood (not recorded which). This sequence joins TRBV6-6 and TRBJ1-2; the D gene is possibly TRBD1 (5 bases). CDR3 in amino acids: CASSYPGGVEGYTF. CDR3 bases: TGTGCCAGCAGTTACCCCGGGGGGGTGGAAGGCTACACCTTC.